A single T cell receptor (beta chain) is shown here with its context. The method was immunoSEQ multiplex PCR; TCRdb's version includes in-frame clones alone and lacks a portion of them. This table holds 25,000 to 35,000 clones, roughly nine tenths found once. Germline assignment: CDR1 KGHSH and CDR2 LQKENI. The CDR3 has 14 amino acids. V lost 2 bases, J lost 0 bases, and 7 bases lay in between. This record belongs to a study of blood T cell repertoires in COVID-19. Source material: peripheral blood. The TCR sequence derives from a human donor with active COVID-19. The donor label of this sample is uncertain. The chain couples TRBV18 to TRBJ1-1; D is perhaps TRBD1 (5 bases). CDR3 in amino acids: CASSPGGMNTEAFF. The CDR3, as DNA: TGTGCCAGCTCACCAGGGGGGATGAACACTGAAGCTTTCTTT.